The text below deals with one T cell receptor beta chain. Its antigen target is currently unknown. Base-call qualities are not available, and no considerably larger clone is one nucleotide away. The data are from a study of cytotoxic CD8 clonotypes in ibrutinib-treated CLL (dated by TCRdb to the early 2020s). Broadly, across the study: In this cohort, around 15 patients were treatment-naive and about ten were relapsed/refractory, while about 18 had unmutated IGHV. Responses were partial in around 24 patients and complete in 2; after median around 66 months follow-up, about 14 stayed in remission and around 12 progressed. Response samples were taken after a median of 12 months on treatment, ranging from about 6 to 36 months. On average, each sample yielded around 270,000 productive templates and roughly 95,000 productive rearrangements. Longitudinal samples were available for about 30% of the 86 trial participants. Cryopreserved peripheral blood mononuclear cells were obtained prior to treatment, at the time of response, and at either disease progression or sustained remission. Every sample from remission and from progressive disease was obtained while the patients were still on ibrutinib. The investigation overall reported the following: Clonality rose at ibrutinib response, remained stable during sustained remission, and dropped back toward baseline at progression. Sustained-remission and progressing patients did not have matched sampling times, and lymph node repertoires were not examined. Public clonotypes were rare and either shrank or stayed stable during treatment, and the rise in clonality at ibrutinib response reflected expansion of private clonotypes. At baseline, clonality was higher than in age-matched healthy donors and showed a strong correlation with circulating CD8+ T-cell counts.

Explained via the paper, the time point label denotes: progressive disease on ibrutinib. For TCR beta library preparation, roughly 2.2 micrograms of genomic DNA were isolated from cryopreserved PBMCs. Longitudinal blood samples from CLL patients on ibrutinib monotherapy underwent high-throughput TCR beta sequencing. The patients were enrolled in a single-center, open-label phase 2 trial of ibrutinib monotherapy. The goal of deep resolution MiSeq sequencing was a depth between 1 in 1 million and 1 in 200,000 T cells, and coverage averaged 10x per clonotype. The immunoSEQ hsTCRB Kit was used to generate TCR beta libraries. The published analysis was carried out like this. ImmunoSEQ Data Assistant and ImmunoSEQ Analyzer were used for data analysis, and V, D and J genes were assigned according to IMGT definitions. Clonality was computed as one minus normalized Shannon entropy of productive rearrangement frequencies, ranging from 0 to 1. Only overrepresented clonotypes making up at least 0.05% of each patient's repertoire were included in the public clonotype analysis. About a dozen age-matched healthy donor repertoires from immuneACCESS were used as controls for clonality. The table comes from immuneACCESS by way of TCRdb, which keeps in-frame sequences with V and J called. Part of the clones is missing from these tables; in studies checked, under half for an unresolved V gene and the rest for unknown reasons. That table is the source of V, J and clone size, and D and trimming were worked out from the DNA. For this sample there are about 300,000 clones; less than 85% appear just once. About 6% of the sample is in the top ten clones.

Sequenced material: PBMCs, taken at disease progression, from a patient treated with ibrutinib. This TCR was recovered from a human donor with chronic lymphocytic leukemia.

The nucleotide sequence reads TGTGCCAGCAGCCGCATGCGGGGGGTAGATACGCAGTATTTT. It specifies CASSRMRGVDTQYF. This chain is built from TRBV11-2 and TRBJ2-3, and TRBD2 matches 8 of the central bases. Reading the germline V gene gives CDR1 SGHAT and CDR2 FQNNGV. Its CDR3 holds 14 amino acids, cysteine through phenylalanine. Only the CDR3 DNA is retained, 42 bases long and in frame from the first base. Trimming removed 5 bases from V and 5 bases from J; the gene matches leave 6 bases unexplained.